Following are 31 T cell receptor beta chains from one sample sequenced in a study of T cells after yellow fever vaccination. TCRdb reprocessed the 5' RACE reads with MiXCR, giving one entry per CDR3 protein. The sample contains 450,000 to 550,000 distinct CDR3 sequences, about a fifth of which appear only once. The input for sequencing was PBMCs, taken roughly 20 days after the first yellow fever vaccination. The source is a young man who received the YFV17D yellow fever vaccine.

The gene calls are TRBV5-1 and TRBJ2-2, with a weak D call TRBD1 (6 bases). Germline V lookup: CDR1 SGHRS, CDR2 YFSETQ. The V gene lost 5 bases and the J gene lost 6 bases, with 17 bases spanning the gap. This CDR3 comprises 15 residues. CDR3 DNA: TGCGCCAGCAGAACGGACAGTCTCTGGGCCGGGGAGCTGTTTTTT. Translating gives CASRTDSLWAGELFF. Variable domain in full (rest from reference TRBV5-1 and TRBJ2-2): KAGVTQTPRYLIKTRGQQVTLSCSPISGHRSVSWYQQTPGQGLQFLFEYFSETQRNKGNFPGRFSGRQFSNSRSEMNVSTLELGDSALYLCASRTDSLWAGELFFGEGSRLTVL.

This clonotype was counted only a few times. This sequence joins TRBV6-4 and TRBJ2-3, with 7 bases lining up with TRBD1. CDR1 and CDR2 from the germline V gene are MRHNA and SNTAGT. The CDR3 sequence is 14 residues long. Trimming at V came to 6 bases and at J to 2 bases, leaving 5 bases not matched to a gene. CDR3 in DNA: TGTGCCAGCAGCGTGGGGACAGCCACAGATACGCAGTATTTT. Encoded protein: CASSVGTATDTQYF.

The chain links TRBV7-2 to TRBJ2-3, with D possibly TRBD1 on 6 matching bases. The CDR3 is 14 residues long. CDR1 is SGHTA and CDR2 is FQGNSA in the germline V gene. V was pared by 5 bases and J by 8 bases, with 17 bases between. CDR3 sequence reads: CASSQQGVEGTQYF. CDR3 nucleotide sequence: TGTGCCAGCAGCCAACAGGGTGTTGAGGGTACGCAGTATTTT.

This chain connects TRBV7-2 to TRBJ2-7, with TRBD1 identical over 10 bases. Trimming took 8 bases from V and 3 from J; bases not matched to a gene: 7. CDR3 length: 14 amino acids. The germline V gene has CDR1 SGHTA and CDR2 FQGNSA. CDR3 coding DNA: TGTGCCAGCTCCGGTGGGGACAGGGGCTACGAGCAGTACTTC. Translating gives CASSGGDRGYEQYF.

This chain links TRBV12-3 or TRBV12-4 with TRBJ1-2; no clear D gene. This CDR3 region has 13 residues. The germline V and J ends were trimmed by 2 bases and 4 bases, with 8 bases remaining between them. CDR3 loop: CASSLPGTYGYTF. CDR3 nucleotide sequence: TGTGCCAGCAGTTTACCAGGAACCTATGGCTACACCTTC.

This clonotype was found a few times. The DNA for the CDR3 is TGCGCCAGCAGCCGGGAAGGACAGGATAATGAAAAACTGTTTTTT. Translating gives CASSREGQDNEKLFF. The chain carries TRBV5-1 and TRBJ1-4; the match to TRBD1 covers 7 bases. CDR3 size: 15 residues. J was trimmed by 4 bases and V by 4 bases; bases with no gene match: 7. CDR1 and CDR2 (germline): SGHRS, YFSETQ. The variable domain in full, with the rest retrieved from reference TRBV5-1 and TRBJ1-4, is KAGVTQTPRYLIKTRGQQVTLSCSPISGHRSVSWYQQTPGQGLQFLFEYFSETQRNKGNFPGRFSGRQFSNSRSEMNVSTLELGDSALYLCASSREGQDNEKLFFGSGTQLSVL.

This chain joins TRBV20-1 and TRBJ1-5; TRBD1 matches at 8 bases. This CDR3 contains 12 residues. J lost 6 bases, V lost 6 bases, and 4 bases had no gene match. Germline values: CDR1 DFQATT, CDR2 SNEGSKA (reference sequence). The DNA of the CDR3 is TGCAGTGCAAGACAGGGGTTTCAGCCCCAGCATTTT. It yields the protein CSARQGFQPQHF.

V usage is TRBV30 and J usage is TRBJ1-2; unclear D gene. CDR3 size: 13 residues. CDR1 is GTSNPN and CDR2 is SVGIG in the germline V gene (reference sequence). Trimming cost V 2 bases and J 4 bases, with 11 bases left between them. The CDR3, as DNA: TGTGCCTGGAGTAGAGGGAACCTCTATGGCTACACCTTC. This encodes CAWSRGNLYGYTF.

The chain carries TRBV7-6 and TRBJ2-7; possible D gene TRBD1, 6 bases. Germline CDR1 reads SGHVS; CDR2 reads FNYEAQ. This CDR3 spans 9 amino acids. This CDR3 reads CASSFRDIV. Here the CDR3 DNA reads TGTGCCAGCAGCTTCCGGGACATCGTC.

This clonotype appeared many times. This rearrangement joins TRBV12-3 or TRBV12-4 to TRBJ2-7; 9 nucleotides align to TRBD1. This CDR3 has 14 amino acids. V was pared by 5 bases and J by 4 bases, with 6 bases of the junction left unmatched. CDR3 in amino acids: CASSPQGALYEQYF. The CDR3, as DNA: TGTGCCAGCAGTCCACAGGGGGCGCTTTACGAGCAGTACTTC.

CDR3 loop: CASSRTGRSLSNTGELFF. The CDR3 DNA follows: TGTGCCAGCAGTCGGACAGGGAGGTCCCTCTCGAACACCGGGGAGCTGTTTTTT. The chain combines TRBV12-3 or TRBV12-4 with TRBJ2-2; the match to TRBD1 covers 8 bases. This CDR3 comprises 18 residues. Unmatched junction bases numbered 11, after V lost 5 bases and J lost 0 bases.

The chain couples TRBV5-1 to TRBJ1-1, with 8 bases that match TRBD1. V lost 2 bases and J lost 7; bases outside the gene matches: 7. CDR3 size: 14 residues. The germline V gene encodes CDR1 SGHRS and CDR2 YFSETQ. The CDR3 here is CASSFSGQGNEAFF. The CDR3 nucleotides read TGCGCCAGCAGCTTCTCAGGACAGGGTAATGAAGCTTTCTTT.

A note on this clonotype: At one boundary the junction diverges from the germline segment, which might be a read error. The V gene is TRBV4-1, the J gene TRBJ2-3; possible D gene TRBD2, 6 bases. Looked up from germline, CDR1 is MGHRA and CDR2 is YSYEKL. The CDR3 totals 15 residues. Here the CDR3 DNA reads TGTGCCAGCAGCCAAGTTGCGGGAAGCACAGATACGCAGTATTTT. Translated, it gives CASSQVAGSTDTQYF.

This clonotype was detected only a few times. The CDR3 sequence: CASSPNYGGGQYV. In DNA, the CDR3 is TGTGCCAGCTCACCGAATTACGGGGGAGGGCAGTACGTC. The V and J genes are TRBV18 and TRBJ2-7; tentatively, D is TRBD2 (6 bases). In germline, CDR1 is KGHSH, CDR2 LQKENI. The V end lost 3 bases, the J end lost 9 bases, and 15 bases lay between the germline ends. This CDR3 contains 13 residues.

The rearrangement uses TRBV6-5 and TRBJ2-6, with 9 bases matching TRBD1. J was trimmed by 2 bases and V by 4 bases; bases with no gene match: 6. The CDR3 consists of 17 residues. Germline assignment: CDR1 MNHEY and CDR2 SVGAGI. The CDR3 loop is CASSSGTGTAGANVLTF. For the CDR3, the DNA is TGTGCCAGCAGTTCCGGGACAGGGACTGCTGGGGCCAACGTCCTGACTTTC.

The chain joins TRBV7-9 to TRBJ1-1; D unclear. The germline V gene encodes CDR1 SEHNR and CDR2 FQNEAQ (reference sequence). Deletions cut 5 bases from V and 2 bases from J, with 12 bases between. The CDR3 spans 14 residues. The CDR3 protein is CASSLDGHNTEAFF. Written as DNA, the CDR3 is TGTGCCAGCAGCCTCGACGGGCATAACACTGAAGCTTTCTTT.

The chain joins TRBV4-3 to TRBJ2-5; the D gene is possibly TRBD1 (5 bases). The CDR3 has 16 residues. Germline V lookup: CDR1 LGHNA, CDR2 YSLEER. V lost 1 base and J 4 bases, leaving 16 bases between the germline ends. The CDR3 loop is CASSQGQAGQGETQYF. The CDR3 DNA follows: TGCGCCAGCAGCCAAGGTCAAGCCGGTCAGGGAGAGACCCAGTACTTC.

DNA of the CDR3: TGCAGCGTCGCCTGGGACTCGCGAGCAGAGACCCAGTACTTC. This codes for CSVAWDSRAETQYF. The chain joins TRBV29-1 to TRBJ2-5; D is possibly TRBD2 (6 bases). CDR3 length equals 14 residues. V shed 6 bases and J shed 4 bases, with 18 bases lying between them. CDR1 SQVTM and CDR2 ANQGSEA come from the germline V gene.

This clonotype was seen a few times. The chain links TRBV6-5 to TRBJ2-5, with unresolved D. The germline CDR1 and CDR2 sequences are MNHEY and SVGAGI. The CDR3 has 17 amino acids. V was trimmed by 0 bases and J by 0 bases, leaving 14 bases between them. The CDR3 nucleotides read TGTGCCAGCAGTTACTCGATTGGAACCGTGTACCAAGAGACCCAGTACTTC. Encoded protein: CASSYSIGTVYQETQYF.

This clonotype was observed a few times. The rearrangement joins TRBV7-9 to TRBJ2-7, with TRBD2 matching over 8 bases. Trimming removed 1 base from V and 4 bases from J; junction bases left unmatched: 6. CDR3 size: 15 residues. CDR1 and CDR2 (germline): SEHNR, FQNEAQ (reference sequence). The CDR3 DNA reads TGTGCCAGCAGCTTAGGGGCAGCGGGGGCTTACGAGCAGTACTTC. Its translation: CASSLGAAGAYEQYF. Drawing the rest from reference TRBV7-9 and TRBJ2-7, the complete variable domain is DTGVSQNPRHKITKRGQNVTFRCDPISEHNRLYWYRQTLGQGPEFLTYFQNEAQLEKSRLLSDRFSAERPKGSFSTLEIQRTEQGDSAMYLCASSLGAAGAYEQYFGPGTRLTVT.

This clonotype was counted between two and nine times. V gene TRBV12-3 or TRBV12-4 combines with J gene TRBJ1-5, with TRBD1 as a possible D gene (5 bases). Between the trimmed V and J ends, which lost 3 bases and 4 bases, there was a span of 13 bases. The CDR3 covers 15 residues. The CDR3 DNA sequence: TGTGCCAGCAGTTTGTTTCAGGGCCGGAATCAGCCCCAGCATTTT. Translation gives CASSLFQGRNQPQHF.

In its sample, this clonotype was seen a few times. The rearrangement links TRBV24-1 to TRBJ2-1; 16 nucleotides line up with TRBD2. V shed 12 bases, J shed 4 bases, and the junction held 8 bases outside the gene matches. Germline CDR1 reads KGHDR; CDR2 reads SFDVKD. The CDR3 sequence is 16 residues long. Here the CDR3 DNA reads TGTGCCGTTTCCGGGACTAGCGGGGGGGGTTACAATGAGCAGTTCTTC. It yields the protein CAVSGTSGGGYNEQFF.

For the CDR3, the DNA is TGTGCCAGTAAACCCGTTGGCGGGAACACTGAAGCTTTCTTT. Protein sequence: CASKPVGGNTEAFF. This chain uses TRBV19 with TRBJ1-1; D gene uncertain. V shed 7 bases and J shed 1 base, with 13 bases lying between them. CDR1 and CDR2 (germline): LNHDA, SQIVND (reference sequence). The CDR3 sequence is 14 residues long.

In its sample, this clonotype was seen a few times. The chain employs TRBV7-2 and TRBJ2-5; TRBD1 is a possible D gene (6 bases). Germline CDR1 and CDR2: SGHTA and FQGNSA. The CDR3 spans 12 residues. The V end lost 8 bases, the J end lost 5 bases, and 12 bases lay between the germline ends. The CDR3 DNA follows: TGTGCCAGCGGAAGGGACACGGAGACCCAGTACTTC. It encodes CASGRDTETQYF.

This chain joins TRBV2 and TRBJ1-6, with unresolved D. The V end lost 6 bases, the J end lost 0 bases, and 12 bases lay between the germline ends. In germline, CDR1 is SNHLY, CDR2 FYNNEI. This CDR3 region has 16 residues. CDR3 loop: CASSTPESSYNSPLHF. As DNA, the CDR3 is TGTGCCAGCAGCACCCCGGAGAGCTCCTATAATTCACCCCTCCACTTT.

This clonotype showed up just a few times. This chain links TRBV19 with TRBJ2-5; TRBD1 is a possible D gene (6 bases). Germline-derived CDR1 and CDR2 are LNHDA and SQIVND (reference sequence). The CDR3 has 13 amino acids. V was shortened by 5 bases and J by 2 bases, with 9 bases between the two germline ends. Here the CDR3 DNA reads TGTGCCAGTAGTGAGGGGGAACAAGAGACCCAGTACTTC. Its protein product is CASSEGEQETQYF.

This clonotype showed up just a few times. The rearrangement joins TRBV11-2 to TRBJ2-1; the D gene is possibly TRBD1 (6 bases). V shed 6 bases and J shed 11 bases, with 29 bases lying between them. The germline V gene has CDR1 SGHAT and CDR2 FQNNGV. The CDR3 loop spans 17 amino acids. The CDR3 coding sequence is TGTGCCAGCAGTCTAACTCTGACTTTTGGGGGCCAAGGGAAGCAGTTCTTC. Protein product: CASSLTLTFGGQGKQFF.

The chain uses TRBV4-3 and TRBJ2-3, with a tentative D call TRBD2 (5 bases). The V and J ends lost 2 bases and 6 bases respectively, with 15 bases between them. CDR1 LGHNA and CDR2 YSLEER come from the germline V gene. The CDR3 totals 15 residues. The CDR3 here is CASSQMFIEGDTQYF. The CDR3 nucleotides are TGCGCCAGCAGCCAAATGTTTATCGAGGGCGATACGCAGTATTTT.

The chain combines TRBV29-1 with TRBJ2-7; D unclear. Germline CDR1 SQVTM, CDR2 ANQGSEA. There are 13 residues in the CDR3. With 4 bases removed from V and 0 bases from J, the gap between germline ends came to 10 bases. The CDR3 DNA follows: TGCAGCGTTGTGGAAAGGGACTCCTACGAGCAGTACTTC. It yields the protein CSVVERDSYEQYF.

This clonotype has a handful of counts. V usage is TRBV11-2 and J usage is TRBJ1-1, with a possible D match to TRBD1 (5 bases). The CDR3 runs 13 residues. V was pared by 0 bases and J by 8 bases, with 10 bases between. The germline V gene has CDR1 SGHAT and CDR2 FQNNGV. The DNA of the CDR3 is TGTGCCAGCAGCTTAGATAGGGCAGGGGAAGCTTTCTTT. Translating it yields CASSLDRAGEAFF.

This clonotype was seen a handful of times. The chain carries TRBV25-1 and TRBJ1-1; maybe TRBD1 (5 bases). This CDR3 region has 15 residues. CDR1 is MGHDK, CDR2 SYGVNS, per germline. V lost 2 bases and J lost 0, with 10 bases in between. CDR3 sequence: CASSERKGVNTEAFF. As DNA, the CDR3 is TGTGCCAGCAGTGAAAGGAAAGGGGTGAACACTGAAGCTTTCTTT. The complete variable domain, with remaining parts taken from reference TRBV25-1 and TRBJ1-1, reads EADIYQTPRYLVIGTGKKITLECSQTMGHDKMYWYQQDPGMELHLIHYSYGVNSTEKGDLSSESTVSRIRTEHFPLTLESARPSHTSQYLCASSERKGVNTEAFFGQGTRLTVV.